This T cell receptor beta chain was identified in a study of identical twins. Comments on this clonotype: What it binds is not known.

Study results and limitations: Findings depended on cross-sectional statistics rather than tracking the same donors. Fewer insertions characterized abundant cord blood beta clonotypes, whereas memory repertoires showed none.

TCRdb re-called the 5' RACE reads with MiXCR, one entry per CDR3 protein. The sample contains a few hundred thousand distinct CDR3 sequences, roughly 26% of which appear only once. CDR1 and CDR2 (germline): ENHRY, SYGVKD. The V gene lost 4 bases and the J gene lost 5 bases, with 8 bases spanning the gap. The CDR3 is made up of 13 amino acids. The sample also formed part of further work on T cells expressing NK-cell markers.

This TCR was recovered from a young woman in good health. The chain is built from TRBV10-3 and TRBJ2-2; D call uncertain. The sample consisted of CD4+ T cells sorted from blood. CDR3 in amino acids: CAISGVGTGELFF. Written as DNA, the CDR3 is TGTGCCATCAGTGGGGTCGGGACCGGGGAGCTGTTTTTT.